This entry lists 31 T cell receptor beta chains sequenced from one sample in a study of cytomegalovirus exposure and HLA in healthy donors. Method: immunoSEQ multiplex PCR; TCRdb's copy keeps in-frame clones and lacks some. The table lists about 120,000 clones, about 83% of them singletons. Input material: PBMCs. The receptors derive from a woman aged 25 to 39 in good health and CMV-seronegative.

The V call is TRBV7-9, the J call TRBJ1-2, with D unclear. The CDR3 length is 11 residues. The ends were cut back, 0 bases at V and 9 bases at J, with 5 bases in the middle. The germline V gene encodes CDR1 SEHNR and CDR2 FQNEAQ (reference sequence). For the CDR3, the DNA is TGTGCCAGCAGCTTAGCCCCCAGCTACACCTTC. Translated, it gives CASSLAPSYTF.

CDR3 sequence (DNA): TGTGCCAGTAGCTCACTGGGACAGGGAGTCTATGGCTACACCTTC. Protein: CASSSLGQGVYGYTF. The chain employs TRBV19 and TRBJ1-2, with TRBD1 identical over 9 bases. J was trimmed by 4 bases and V by 6 bases; bases with no gene match: 9. Germline lookup yields CDR1 LNHDA and CDR2 SQIVND (reference sequence). The CDR3 sequence is 15 residues long. Drawing the rest from reference TRBV19 and TRBJ1-2, the complete variable domain is DGGITQSPKYLFRKEGQNVTLSCEQNLNHDAMYWYRQDPGQGLRLIYYSQIVNDFQKGDIAEGYSVSREKKESFPLTVTSAQKNPTAFYLCASSSLGQGVYGYTFGSGTRLTVV.

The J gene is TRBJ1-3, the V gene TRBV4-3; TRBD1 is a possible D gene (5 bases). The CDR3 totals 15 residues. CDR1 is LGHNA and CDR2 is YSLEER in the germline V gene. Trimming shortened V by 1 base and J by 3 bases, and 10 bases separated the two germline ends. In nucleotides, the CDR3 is TGCGCCAGCAGCCAAGTTGGGGGGATTGGAAACACCATATATTTT. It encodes CASSQVGGIGNTIYF.

CDR3 residues: CAIRDDGVTEAFF. The CDR3 bases are TGTGCCATCAGGGATGACGGGGTAACTGAAGCTTTCTTT. The V and J genes are TRBV10-3 and TRBJ1-1; D is uncertain. This CDR3 comprises 13 residues. Deletions cut 6 bases from V and 5 bases from J, with 13 bases between. From germline, CDR1 is ENHRY and CDR2 SYGVKD.

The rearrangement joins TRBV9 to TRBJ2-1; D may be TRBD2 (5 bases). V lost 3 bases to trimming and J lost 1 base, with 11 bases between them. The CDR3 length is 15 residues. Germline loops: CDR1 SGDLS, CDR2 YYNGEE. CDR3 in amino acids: CASSADGVSYNEQFF. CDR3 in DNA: TGTGCCAGCAGCGCCGACGGGGTGTCCTACAATGAGCAGTTCTTC.

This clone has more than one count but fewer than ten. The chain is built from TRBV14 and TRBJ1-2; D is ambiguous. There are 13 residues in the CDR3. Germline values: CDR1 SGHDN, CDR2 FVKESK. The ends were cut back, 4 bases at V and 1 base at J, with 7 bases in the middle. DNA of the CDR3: TGTGCCAGCAGCCCGGGGTATAACTATGGCTACACCTTC. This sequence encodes CASSPGYNYGYTF.

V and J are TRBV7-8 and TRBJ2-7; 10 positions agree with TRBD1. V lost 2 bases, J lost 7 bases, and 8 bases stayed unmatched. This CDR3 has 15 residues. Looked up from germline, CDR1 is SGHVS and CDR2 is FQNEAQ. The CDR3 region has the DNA TGTGCCAGCAGCTTACGACGGGACAGGGGATATGAGCAGTACTTC. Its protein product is CASSLRRDRGYEQYF.

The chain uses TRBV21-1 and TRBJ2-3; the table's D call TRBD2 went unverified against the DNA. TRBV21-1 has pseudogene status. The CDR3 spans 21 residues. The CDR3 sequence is CASSKGKHMKAGGLMADTQYF. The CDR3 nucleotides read TGTGCCAGCAGCAAAGGTAAACATATGAAAGCGGGGGGGCTAATGGCAGATACGCAGTATTTT.

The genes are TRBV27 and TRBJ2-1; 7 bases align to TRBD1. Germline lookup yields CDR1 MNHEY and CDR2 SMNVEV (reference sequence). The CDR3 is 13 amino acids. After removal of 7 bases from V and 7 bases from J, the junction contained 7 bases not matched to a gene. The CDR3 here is CASTTGVRNEQFF. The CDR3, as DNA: TGTGCCAGCACCACAGGGGTGAGAAATGAGCAGTTCTTC.

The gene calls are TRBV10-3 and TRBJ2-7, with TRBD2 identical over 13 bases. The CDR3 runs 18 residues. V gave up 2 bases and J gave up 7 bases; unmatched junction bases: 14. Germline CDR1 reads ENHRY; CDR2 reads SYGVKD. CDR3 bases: TGTGCCATCAGTGAGCTTTCCATTCACCCGGGACTAGCGGGAGAGCAGTACTTC. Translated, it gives CAISELSIHPGLAGEQYF.

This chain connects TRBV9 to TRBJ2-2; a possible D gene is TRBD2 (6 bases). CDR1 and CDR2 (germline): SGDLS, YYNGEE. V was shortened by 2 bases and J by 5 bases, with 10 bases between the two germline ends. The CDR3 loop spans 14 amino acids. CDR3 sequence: CASSVHAGTGELFF. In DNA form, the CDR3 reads TGTGCCAGCAGCGTTCATGCGGGAACCGGGGAGCTGTTTTTT.

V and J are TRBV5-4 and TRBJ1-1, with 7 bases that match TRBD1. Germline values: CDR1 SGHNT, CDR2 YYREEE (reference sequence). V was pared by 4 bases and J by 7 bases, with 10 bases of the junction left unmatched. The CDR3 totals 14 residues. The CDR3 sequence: CASSGLTGYSEAFF. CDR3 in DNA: TGTGCCAGCAGCGGGCTGACAGGGTACAGTGAAGCTTTCTTT.

The CDR3 protein is CASSQDLQTSGRAGDEQYF. The CDR3 nucleotides are TGTGCCAGCAGCCAAGATCTACAGACTAGCGGGCGAGCGGGGGACGAGCAGTACTTC. The genes are TRBV14 and TRBJ2-7; TRBD2 aligns across 10 bases. The germline gives CDR1 SGHDN, CDR2 FVKESK. The CDR3 extends over 19 amino acids. J gave up 5 bases and V 0 bases, and 16 bases lay outside the gene matches.

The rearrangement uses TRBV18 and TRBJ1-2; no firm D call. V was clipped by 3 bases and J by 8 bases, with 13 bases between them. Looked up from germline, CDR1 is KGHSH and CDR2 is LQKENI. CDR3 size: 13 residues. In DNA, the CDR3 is TGTGCCAGCTCACCCTCTGGTGAGATGGGCTACACCTTC. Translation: CASSPSGEMGYTF. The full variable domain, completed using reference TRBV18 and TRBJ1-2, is NAGVMQNPRHLVRRRGQEARLRCSPMKGHSHVYWYRQLPEEGLKFMVYLQKENIIDESGMPKERFSAEFPKEGPSILRIQQVVRGDSAAYFCASSPSGEMGYTFGSGTRLTVV.

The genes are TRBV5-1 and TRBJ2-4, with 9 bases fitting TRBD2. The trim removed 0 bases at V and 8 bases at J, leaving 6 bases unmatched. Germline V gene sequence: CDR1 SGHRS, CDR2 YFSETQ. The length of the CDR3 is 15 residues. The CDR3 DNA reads TGCGCCAGCAGCTTGGGGCTAGCGGGATCTCACATTCAGTACTTC. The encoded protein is CASSLGLAGSHIQYF.

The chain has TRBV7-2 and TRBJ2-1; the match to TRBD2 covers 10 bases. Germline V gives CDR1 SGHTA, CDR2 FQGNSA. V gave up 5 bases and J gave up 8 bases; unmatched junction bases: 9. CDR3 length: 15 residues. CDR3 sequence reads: CASSPSGGAQDEQFF. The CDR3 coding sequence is TGTGCCAGCAGCCCCAGCGGGGGGGCCCAGGATGAGCAGTTCTTC.

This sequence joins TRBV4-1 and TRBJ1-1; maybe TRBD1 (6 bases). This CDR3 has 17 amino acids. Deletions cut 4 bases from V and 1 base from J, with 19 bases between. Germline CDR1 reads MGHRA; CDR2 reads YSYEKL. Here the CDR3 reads CASSRPPAGAGNTEAFF. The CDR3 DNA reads TGCGCCAGCAGCCGCCCTCCGGCAGGGGCGGGGAACACTGAAGCTTTCTTT.

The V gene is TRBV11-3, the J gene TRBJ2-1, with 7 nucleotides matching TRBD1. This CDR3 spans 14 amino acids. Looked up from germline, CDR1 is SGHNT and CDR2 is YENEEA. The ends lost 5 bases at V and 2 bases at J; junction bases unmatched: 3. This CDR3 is CASSDRAPYNEQFF. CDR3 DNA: TGTGCCAGCAGCGACAGGGCCCCCTACAATGAGCAGTTCTTC.

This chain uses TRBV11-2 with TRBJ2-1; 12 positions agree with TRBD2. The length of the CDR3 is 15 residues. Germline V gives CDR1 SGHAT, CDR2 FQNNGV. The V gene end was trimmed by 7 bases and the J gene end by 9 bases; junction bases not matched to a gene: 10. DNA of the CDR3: TGTGCCAGCACCTTCTCTAGCGGGGGGGCGGCTGAGCAGTTCTTC. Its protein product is CASTFSSGGAAEQFF.

In DNA, the CDR3 is TGTGCCAGCAGCTTGCTGGGGCCAAATGAAAAACTGTTTTTT. The encoded protein is CASSLLGPNEKLFF. This chain joins TRBV7-2 and TRBJ1-4, with a tentative D call TRBD1 (5 bases). The germline V and J ends were trimmed by 3 bases and 5 bases, with 10 bases remaining between them. The CDR3 runs to 14 residues. Germline CDR1 is SGHTA and CDR2 is FQGNSA.

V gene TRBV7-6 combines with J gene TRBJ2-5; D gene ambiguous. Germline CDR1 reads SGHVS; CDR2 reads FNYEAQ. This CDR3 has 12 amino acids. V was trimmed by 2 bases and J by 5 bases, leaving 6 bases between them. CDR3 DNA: TGTGCCAGCAGCTTACTGGGCGAGACCCAGTACTTC. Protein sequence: CASSLLGETQYF.

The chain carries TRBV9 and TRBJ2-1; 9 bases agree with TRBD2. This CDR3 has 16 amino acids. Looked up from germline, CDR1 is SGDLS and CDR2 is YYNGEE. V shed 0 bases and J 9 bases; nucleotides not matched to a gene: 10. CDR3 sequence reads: CASSVGASGTYGEQFF. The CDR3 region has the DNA TGTGCCAGCAGCGTAGGGGCTAGCGGGACATACGGTGAGCAGTTCTTC. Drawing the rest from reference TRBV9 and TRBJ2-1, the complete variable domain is DSGVTQTPKHLITATGQRVTLRCSPRSGDLSVYWYQQSLDQGLQFLIQYYNGEERAKGNILERFSAQQFPDLHSELNLSSLELGDSALYFCASSVGASGTYGEQFFGPGTRLTVL.

The CDR3 DNA follows: TGTGCCTGGAGGGGACTCCGGGAGGCCGGTAATTCACCCCTCCACTTT. Encoded protein: CAWRGLREAGNSPLHF. The rearrangement joins TRBV30 to TRBJ1-6, with D possibly TRBD1 on 5 matching bases. The CDR3 length is 16 residues. Looked up from germline, CDR1 is GTSNPN and CDR2 is SVGIG (reference sequence). The germline V and J ends were trimmed by 3 bases and 6 bases, with 18 bases remaining between them.

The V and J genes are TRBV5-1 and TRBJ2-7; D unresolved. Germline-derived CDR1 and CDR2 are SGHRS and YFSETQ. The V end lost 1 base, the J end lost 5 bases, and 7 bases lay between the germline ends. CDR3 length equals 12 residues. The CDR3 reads CASSLIGHEQYF. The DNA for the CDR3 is TGCGCCAGCAGCTTGATTGGCCACGAGCAGTACTTC.

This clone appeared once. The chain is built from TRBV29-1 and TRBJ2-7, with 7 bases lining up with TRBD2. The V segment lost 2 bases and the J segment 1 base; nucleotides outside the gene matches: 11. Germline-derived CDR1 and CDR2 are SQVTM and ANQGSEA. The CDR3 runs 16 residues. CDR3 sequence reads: CSVELGGLVRSYEQYF. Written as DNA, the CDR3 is TGCAGCGTTGAATTAGGTGGACTAGTACGATCCTACGAGCAGTACTTC.

CDR3 in amino acids: CASSLAGAGEQYF. The CDR3 nucleotides are TGTGCCAGCAGTTTAGCAGGGGCGGGCGAGCAGTACTTC. V is TRBV27 and J is TRBJ2-7, with D possibly matching TRBD1 (6 bases). V was cut by 2 bases and J by 6 bases, with 11 bases left in between. The CDR3 totals 13 residues. Germline values: CDR1 MNHEY, CDR2 SMNVEV (reference sequence).

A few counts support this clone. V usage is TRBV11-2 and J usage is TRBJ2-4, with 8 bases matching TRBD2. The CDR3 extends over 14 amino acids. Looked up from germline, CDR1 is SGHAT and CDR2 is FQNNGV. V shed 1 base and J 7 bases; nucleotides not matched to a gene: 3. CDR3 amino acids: CASSLAGGLNIQYF. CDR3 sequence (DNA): TGTGCCAGCAGCTTAGCGGGGGGGTTGAACATTCAGTACTTC.

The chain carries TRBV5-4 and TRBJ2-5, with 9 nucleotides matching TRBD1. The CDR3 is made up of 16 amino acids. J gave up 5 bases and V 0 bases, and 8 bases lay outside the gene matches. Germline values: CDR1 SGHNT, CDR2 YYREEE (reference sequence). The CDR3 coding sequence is TGTGCCAGCAGCTTGGGCCCCACAGGGGGCGAGGAGACCCAGTACTTC. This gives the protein CASSLGPTGGEETQYF.

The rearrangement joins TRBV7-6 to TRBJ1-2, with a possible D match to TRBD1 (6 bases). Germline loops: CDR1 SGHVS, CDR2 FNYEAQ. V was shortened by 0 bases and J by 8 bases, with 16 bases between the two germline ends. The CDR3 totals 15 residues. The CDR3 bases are TGTGCCAGCAGCTTAGCCTCCGGGACACCCTCGGGCTACACCTTC. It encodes CASSLASGTPSGYTF.

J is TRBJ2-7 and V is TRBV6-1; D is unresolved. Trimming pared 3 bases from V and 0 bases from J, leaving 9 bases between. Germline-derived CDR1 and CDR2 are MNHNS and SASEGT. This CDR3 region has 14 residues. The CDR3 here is CASSEVWASYEQYF. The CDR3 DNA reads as TGTGCCAGCAGTGAGGTGTGGGCCTCCTACGAGCAGTACTTC.

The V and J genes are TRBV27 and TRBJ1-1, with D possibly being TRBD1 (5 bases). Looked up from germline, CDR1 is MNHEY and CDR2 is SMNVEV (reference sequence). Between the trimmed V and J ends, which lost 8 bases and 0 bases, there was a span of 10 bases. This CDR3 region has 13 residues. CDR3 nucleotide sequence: TGTGCCAGCCGTCGACAGATGAACACTGAAGCTTTCTTT. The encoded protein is CASRRQMNTEAFF.